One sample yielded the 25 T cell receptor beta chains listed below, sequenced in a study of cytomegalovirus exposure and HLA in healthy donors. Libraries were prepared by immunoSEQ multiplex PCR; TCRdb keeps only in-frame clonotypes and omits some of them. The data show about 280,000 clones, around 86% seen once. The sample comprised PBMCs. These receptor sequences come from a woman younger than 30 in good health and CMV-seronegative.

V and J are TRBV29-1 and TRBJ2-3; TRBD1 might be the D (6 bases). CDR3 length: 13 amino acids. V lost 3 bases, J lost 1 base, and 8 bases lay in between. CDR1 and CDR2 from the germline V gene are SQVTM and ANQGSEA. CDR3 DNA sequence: TGCAGCGTTGAGGGGGCGGGCACAGATACGCAGTATTTT. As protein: CSVEGAGTDTQYF.

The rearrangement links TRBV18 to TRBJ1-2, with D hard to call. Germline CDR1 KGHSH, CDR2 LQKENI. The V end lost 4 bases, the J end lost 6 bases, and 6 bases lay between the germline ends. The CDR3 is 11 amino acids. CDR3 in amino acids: CASSQRDGYTF. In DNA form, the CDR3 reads TGTGCCAGCTCACAACGGGATGGCTACACCTTC.

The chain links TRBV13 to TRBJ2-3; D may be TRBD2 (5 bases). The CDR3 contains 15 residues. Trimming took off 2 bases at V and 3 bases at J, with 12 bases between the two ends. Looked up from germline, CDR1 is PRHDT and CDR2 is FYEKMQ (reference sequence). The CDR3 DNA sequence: TGTGCCAGCAGCTTAATGGGAGCGCCGACAGATACGCAGTATTTT. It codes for CASSLMGAPTDTQYF. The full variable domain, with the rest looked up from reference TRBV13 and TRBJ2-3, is AAGVIQSPRHLIKEKRETATLKCYPIPRHDTVYWYQQGPGQDPQFLISFYEKMQSDKGSIPDRFSAQQFSDYHSELNMSSLELGDSALYFCASSLMGAPTDTQYFGPGTRLTVL.

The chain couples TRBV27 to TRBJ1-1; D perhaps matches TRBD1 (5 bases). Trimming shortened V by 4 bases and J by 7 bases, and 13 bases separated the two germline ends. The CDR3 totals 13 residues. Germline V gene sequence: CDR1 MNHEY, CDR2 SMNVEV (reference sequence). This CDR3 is CASSYAAGLEAFF. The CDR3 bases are TGTGCCAGCAGTTATGCCGCGGGGCTTGAAGCTTTCTTT.

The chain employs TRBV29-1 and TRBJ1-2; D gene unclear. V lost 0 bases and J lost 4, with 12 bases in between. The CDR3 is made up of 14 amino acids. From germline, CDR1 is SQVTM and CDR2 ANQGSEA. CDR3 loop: CSVEEEVRAYGYTF. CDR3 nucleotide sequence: TGCAGCGTTGAAGAGGAGGTCCGAGCCTATGGCTACACCTTC.

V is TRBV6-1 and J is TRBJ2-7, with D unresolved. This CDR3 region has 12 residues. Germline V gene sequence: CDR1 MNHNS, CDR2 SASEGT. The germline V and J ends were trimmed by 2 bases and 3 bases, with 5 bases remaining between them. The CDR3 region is CASSEYNYEQYF. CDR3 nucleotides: TGTGCCAGCAGTGAATACAACTACGAGCAGTACTTC.

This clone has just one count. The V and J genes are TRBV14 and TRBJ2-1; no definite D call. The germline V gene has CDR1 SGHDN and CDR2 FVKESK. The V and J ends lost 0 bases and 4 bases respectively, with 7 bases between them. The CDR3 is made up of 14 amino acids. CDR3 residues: CASSQDGAYNEQFF. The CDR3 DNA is TGTGCCAGCAGCCAAGATGGAGCGTACAATGAGCAGTTCTTC.

The CDR3 DNA reads TGTGCCAGCAGCTTAGACCCCTATACAGATACGCAGTATTTT. It specifies CASSLDPYTDTQYF. This chain connects TRBV7-6 to TRBJ2-3; no definite D call. Germline CDR1 SGHVS, CDR2 FNYEAQ. This CDR3 comprises 14 residues. Trimming stripped 1 base from V and 3 bases from J, with 8 bases between.

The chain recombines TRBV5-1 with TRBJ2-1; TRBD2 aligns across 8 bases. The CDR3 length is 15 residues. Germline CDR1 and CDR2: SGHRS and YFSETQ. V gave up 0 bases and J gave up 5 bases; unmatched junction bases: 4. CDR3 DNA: TGCGCCAGCAGCTTGGGCGGGAGGATCGACAATGAGCAGTTCTTC. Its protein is CASSLGGRIDNEQFF.

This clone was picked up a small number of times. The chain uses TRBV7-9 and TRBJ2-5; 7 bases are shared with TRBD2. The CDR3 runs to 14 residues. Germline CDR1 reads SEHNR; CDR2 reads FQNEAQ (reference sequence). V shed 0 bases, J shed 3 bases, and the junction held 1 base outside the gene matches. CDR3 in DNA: TGTGCCAGCAGCTTAGCGGGGGGGAAAGAGACCCAGTACTTC. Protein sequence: CASSLAGGKETQYF. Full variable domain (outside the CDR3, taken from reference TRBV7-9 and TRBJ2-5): DTGVSQNPRHKITKRGQNVTFRCDPISEHNRLYWYRQTLGQGPEFLTYFQNEAQLEKSRLLSDRFSAERPKGSFSTLEIQRTEQGDSAMYLCASSLAGGKETQYFGPGTRLLVL.

CDR3 sequence reads: CASTRGYNEKLFF. CDR3 coding DNA: TGTGCCAGTACCAGGGGATATAATGAAAAACTGTTTTTT. V is TRBV2 and J is TRBJ1-4, with D possibly being TRBD1 (6 bases). The CDR3 length is 13 residues. The germline V and J ends were trimmed by 9 bases and 4 bases, with 12 bases remaining between them. Germline V gene sequence: CDR1 SNHLY, CDR2 FYNNEI.

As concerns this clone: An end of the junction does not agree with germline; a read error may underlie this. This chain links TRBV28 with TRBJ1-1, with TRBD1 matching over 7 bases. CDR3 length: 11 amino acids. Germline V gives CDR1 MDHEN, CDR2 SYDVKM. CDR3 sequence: CASRTGAEAFF. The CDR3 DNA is TGTGCCAGCAGAACAGGGGCTGAGGCTTTCTTT.

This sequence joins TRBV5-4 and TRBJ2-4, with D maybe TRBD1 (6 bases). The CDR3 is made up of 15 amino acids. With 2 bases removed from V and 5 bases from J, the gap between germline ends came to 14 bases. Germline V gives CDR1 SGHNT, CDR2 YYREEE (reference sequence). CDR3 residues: CASSFTGSVQNIQYF. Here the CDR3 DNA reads TGTGCCAGCAGCTTCACAGGGTCCGTCCAAAACATTCAGTACTTC.

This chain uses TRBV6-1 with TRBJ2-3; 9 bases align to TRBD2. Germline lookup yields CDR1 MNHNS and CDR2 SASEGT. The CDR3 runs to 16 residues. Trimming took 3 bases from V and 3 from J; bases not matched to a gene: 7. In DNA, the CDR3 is TGTGCCAGCAGTGAGGATAGCGGGGGAGAGACAGATACGCAGTATTTT. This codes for CASSEDSGGETDTQYF.

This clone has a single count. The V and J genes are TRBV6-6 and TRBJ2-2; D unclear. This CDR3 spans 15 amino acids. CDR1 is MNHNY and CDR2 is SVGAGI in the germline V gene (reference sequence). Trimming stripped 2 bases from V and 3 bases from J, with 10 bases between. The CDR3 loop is CASSYRQQHTGELFF. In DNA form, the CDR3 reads TGTGCCAGCAGTTACCGTCAACAGCACACCGGGGAGCTGTTTTTT.

CDR3: CAWSVGTSGRAMTGELFF. Written as DNA, the CDR3 is TGTGCCTGGAGTGTAGGGACTAGCGGGAGGGCCATGACCGGGGAGCTGTTTTTT. The chain links TRBV30 to TRBJ2-2; 16 bases are a match to TRBD2. CDR1 and CDR2 from the germline V gene are GTSNPN and SVGIG (reference sequence). The CDR3 is 18 amino acids. The ends lost 0 bases at V and 5 bases at J; junction bases unmatched: 6. Drawing the rest from reference TRBV30 and TRBJ2-2, the complete variable domain is SQTIHQWPATLVQPVGSPLSLECTVEGTSNPNLYWYRQAAGRGLQLLFYSVGIGQISSEVPQNLSASRPQDRQFILSSKKLLLSDSGFYLCAWSVGTSGRAMTGELFFGEGSRLTVL.

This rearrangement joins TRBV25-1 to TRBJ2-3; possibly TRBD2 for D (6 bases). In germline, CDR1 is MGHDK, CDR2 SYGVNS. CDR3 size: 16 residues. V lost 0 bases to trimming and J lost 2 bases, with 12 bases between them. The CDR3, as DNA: TGTGCCAGCAGTGAATATACGGCTAGCGACACAGATACGCAGTATTTT. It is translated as CASSEYTASDTDTQYF.

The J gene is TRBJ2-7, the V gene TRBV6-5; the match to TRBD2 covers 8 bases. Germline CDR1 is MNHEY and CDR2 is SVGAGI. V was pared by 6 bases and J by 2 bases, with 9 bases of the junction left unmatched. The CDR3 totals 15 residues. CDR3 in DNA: TGTGCCAGCAGGATTATAGCGGGGTTTACCTACGAGCAGTACTTC. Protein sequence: CASRIIAGFTYEQYF.

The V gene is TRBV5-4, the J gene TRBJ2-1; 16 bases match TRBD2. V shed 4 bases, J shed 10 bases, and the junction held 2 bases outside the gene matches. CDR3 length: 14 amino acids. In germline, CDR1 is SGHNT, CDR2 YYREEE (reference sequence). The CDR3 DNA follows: TGTGCCAGCAGCCCGGGACTAGCGGGGGGGGAGCAGTTCTTC. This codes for CASSPGLAGGEQFF.

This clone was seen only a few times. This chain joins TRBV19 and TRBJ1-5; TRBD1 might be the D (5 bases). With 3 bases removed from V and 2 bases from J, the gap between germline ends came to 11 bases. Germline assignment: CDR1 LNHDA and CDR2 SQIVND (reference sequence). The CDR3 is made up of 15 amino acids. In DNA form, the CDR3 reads TGTGCCAGTAGTATGATTGGGACTGGCAATCAGCCCCAGCATTTT. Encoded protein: CASSMIGTGNQPQHF.

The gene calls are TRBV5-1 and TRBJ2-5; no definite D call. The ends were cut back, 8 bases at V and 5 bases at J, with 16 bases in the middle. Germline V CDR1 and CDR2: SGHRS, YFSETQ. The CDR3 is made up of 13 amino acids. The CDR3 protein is CASRPGSRETQYF. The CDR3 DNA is TGCGCCAGTCGACCCGGGTCGAGGGAGACCCAGTACTTC.

The CDR3 DNA is TGTGCCTGGGCCGGCACAGGGAATCAGCCCCAGCATTTT. Translating it yields CAWAGTGNQPQHF. The chain uses TRBV30 and TRBJ1-5; a possible D gene is TRBD1 (6 bases). The CDR3 runs to 13 residues. V lost 5 bases and J lost 4, with 12 bases in between. CDR1 is GTSNPN and CDR2 is SVGIG in the germline V gene (reference sequence).

The CDR3 region is CAWSGEGLGYTF. The CDR3 DNA reads TGTGCCTGGAGTGGGGAGGGTTTGGGCTACACCTTC. This chain joins TRBV30 and TRBJ1-2; D remains ambiguous. V was shortened by 1 base and J by 8 bases, with 11 bases between the two germline ends. CDR1 is GTSNPN, CDR2 SVGIG, per germline (reference sequence). The CDR3 contains 12 residues.

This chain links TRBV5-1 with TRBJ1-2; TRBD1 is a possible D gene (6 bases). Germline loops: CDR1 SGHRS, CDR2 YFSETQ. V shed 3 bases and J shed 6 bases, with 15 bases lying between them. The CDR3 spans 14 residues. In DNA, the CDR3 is TGCGCCAGCAGCTCCAGGACAGAGACTCATGGCTACACCTTC. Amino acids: CASSSRTETHGYTF.

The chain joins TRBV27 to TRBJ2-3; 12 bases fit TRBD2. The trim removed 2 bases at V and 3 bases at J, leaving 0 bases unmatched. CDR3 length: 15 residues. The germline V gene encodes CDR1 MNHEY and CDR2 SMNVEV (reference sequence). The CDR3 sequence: CASSLGTSGTDTQYF. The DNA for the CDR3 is TGTGCCAGCAGTTTAGGGACTAGCGGGACAGATACGCAGTATTTT.